These 23 T cell receptor beta chains share one sample of origin, sequenced in a study of cytomegalovirus exposure and HLA in healthy donors. Both 60 Vbeta primers and 13 Jbeta primers went into the PCR. The repertoire was sequenced with immunoSEQ multiplex PCR; TCRdb's copy has only in-frame clones and lacks some. The sample totals nearly 200,000 clones; its top ten clones hold 0.7% to 0.8%. The sample consisted of PBMCs. These receptors came from a boy between 5 and 17 years old in good health and CMV-seronegative.

The V call is TRBV7-2, the J call TRBJ2-7; 10 bases map to TRBD2. Germline trimming cut 5 bases from V and 4 bases from J; bases unmatched to any gene: 8. From germline, CDR1 is SGHTA and CDR2 FQGNSA. The CDR3 length is 15 residues. CDR3 nucleotide sequence: TGTGCCAGCAGCCCCGCAGCGGGGGGGCGTTACGAGCAGTACTTC. Amino acid sequence: CASSPAAGGRYEQYF.

The V call is TRBV30, the J call TRBJ1-2; 9 bases align to TRBD1. The CDR3 contains 13 residues. The germline V gene has CDR1 GTSNPN and CDR2 SVGIG (reference sequence). V was clipped by 3 bases and J by 6 bases; unmatched bases: 5. CDR3 bases: TGTGCCTGGAGCGGGACAGGGATTCATGGCTACACCTTC. Translation: CAWSGTGIHGYTF.

This chain uses TRBV5-1 with TRBJ2-3; perhaps TRBD1 as D (6 bases). V lost 5 bases and J lost 9, with 19 bases in between. Germline CDR1 reads SGHRS; CDR2 reads YFSETQ. The CDR3 sequence is 14 residues long. The CDR3 nucleotides are TGCGCCAGCAGTTGGACCCGGGACACCCGCACGCAGTATTTT. It yields the protein CASSWTRDTRTQYF.

This rearrangement joins TRBV7-9 to TRBJ1-6; D is possibly TRBD1 (5 bases). Deletions cut 6 bases from V and 8 bases from J, with 23 bases between. CDR3 length: 17 residues. The germline gives CDR1 SEHNR, CDR2 FQNEAQ (reference sequence). Here the CDR3 reads CASSSPEGAATYSPLHF. In DNA, the CDR3 is TGTGCCAGCAGTTCCCCGGAAGGGGCCGCAACCTATTCACCCCTCCACTTT.

This chain joins TRBV5-1 and TRBJ1-5, with TRBD1 matching over 7 bases. The CDR3 extends over 14 amino acids. V lost 2 bases and J lost 7; bases outside the gene matches: 6. The germline V gene has CDR1 SGHRS and CDR2 YFSETQ. The CDR3 DNA is TGCGCCAGCAGCTTAGAGGGGGCAGGACAGCCCCAGCATTTT. Its protein is CASSLEGAGQPQHF.

The chain employs TRBV2 and TRBJ1-1; D is possibly TRBD1 (6 bases). CDR1 and CDR2 from the germline V gene are SNHLY and FYNNEI. V dropped 7 bases and J dropped 0 bases, with 18 bases sitting between them. The CDR3 has 16 residues. The chain's CDR3 is CASNKKQGTMNTEAFF. As DNA, the CDR3 is TGTGCCAGCAACAAGAAGCAGGGGACCATGAACACTGAAGCTTTCTTT.

This chain links TRBV18 with TRBJ2-3, with D unresolved. The V end lost 2 bases, the J end lost 3 bases, and 21 bases lay between the germline ends. The CDR3 extends over 18 amino acids. Germline V gene sequence: CDR1 KGHSH, CDR2 LQKENI. The CDR3 nucleotides read TGTGCCAGCTCACCAAATCAGGTGGGTTTAGGCTTAACAGATACGCAGTATTTT. As protein: CASSPNQVGLGLTDTQYF. Looking up the rest from reference TRBV18 and TRBJ2-3 gives the full variable domain: NAGVMQNPRHLVRRRGQEARLRCSPMKGHSHVYWYRQLPEEGLKFMVYLQKENIIDESGMPKERFSAEFPKEGPSILRIQQVVRGDSAAYFCASSPNQVGLGLTDTQYFGPGTRLTVL.

The chain employs TRBV5-1 and TRBJ2-1; TRBD2 matches at 14 bases. The CDR3 has 16 amino acids. Germline V gives CDR1 SGHRS, CDR2 YFSETQ. V lost 0 bases and J lost 5; bases outside the gene matches: 1. CDR3 loop: CASSLEGLAGDNEQFF. The CDR3 DNA sequence: TGCGCCAGCAGCTTGGAGGGACTAGCGGGGGACAATGAGCAGTTCTTC.

V is TRBV27 and J is TRBJ2-7, with 11 bases that match TRBD2. Germline V CDR1 and CDR2: MNHEY, SMNVEV (reference sequence). The CDR3 extends over 14 amino acids. The ends lost 6 bases at V and 7 bases at J; junction bases unmatched: 8. For the CDR3, the DNA is TGTGCCAGCAGAGTTAGCGGGGGGGCCAAAGAGCAGTACTTC. Amino acids: CASRVSGGAKEQYF.

Of note for this clone: Compared with germline, one end of the junction differs, possibly owing to a read error. V gene TRBV6-5 combines with J gene TRBJ2-5; 7 bases agree with TRBD2. CDR3 length equals 16 residues. Germline CDR1 MNHEY, CDR2 SVGAGI. The CDR3 DNA sequence: TGTGCCAGCAGTTTCCCTCCTGGGCGGGGGAAAGAGGCCCAGTACTTC. Translation: CASSFPPGRGKEAQYF.

The rearrangement joins TRBV6-5 to TRBJ1-2; D gene ambiguous. Germline V CDR1 and CDR2: MNHEY, SVGAGI. Trimming stripped 2 bases from V and 5 bases from J, with 6 bases between. The CDR3 extends over 12 amino acids. The CDR3 is CASSYDNYGYTF. For the CDR3, the DNA is TGTGCCAGCAGTTACGACAATTATGGCTACACCTTC.

The chain joins TRBV30 to TRBJ2-5; TRBD1 matches at 12 bases. J was trimmed by 5 bases and V by 0 bases; bases with no gene match: 4. The CDR3 is 15 amino acids. CDR1 is GTSNPN, CDR2 SVGIG, per germline (reference sequence). The CDR3 nucleotides are TGTGCCTGGAGTGTTGGGACAGGGGGCTTGGAGACCCAGTACTTC. Its translation is CAWSVGTGGLETQYF.

J is TRBJ2-7 and V is TRBV5-1; TRBD1 aligns across 7 bases. With V trimmed by 0 bases and J by 2 bases, 5 bases remained unmatched. The CDR3 loop spans 15 amino acids. Looked up from germline, CDR1 is SGHRS and CDR2 is YFSETQ. The CDR3 reads CASSLGQGYPYEQYF. The CDR3 DNA follows: TGCGCCAGCAGCTTGGGACAGGGTTACCCCTACGAGCAGTACTTC. Full variable domain (outside the CDR3, taken from reference TRBV5-1 and TRBJ2-7): KAGVTQTPRYLIKTRGQQVTLSCSPISGHRSVSWYQQTPGQGLQFLFEYFSETQRNKGNFPGRFSGRQFSNSRSEMNVSTLELGDSALYLCASSLGQGYPYEQYFGPGTRLTVT.

This chain links TRBV19 with TRBJ2-7; tentative D call: TRBD1 (5 bases). The germline V gene encodes CDR1 LNHDA and CDR2 SQIVND (reference sequence). V dropped 6 bases and J dropped 3 bases, with 15 bases sitting between them. The CDR3 has 14 residues. The CDR3 coding sequence is TGTGCCAGTAGCCCAGGGCCCTCCGGCTACGAGCAGTACTTC. As protein: CASSPGPSGYEQYF.

The V call is TRBV19, the J call TRBJ1-2; a weak D match, TRBD1 (6 bases). The V end lost 3 bases, the J end lost 10 bases, and 21 bases lay between the germline ends. The length of the CDR3 is 15 residues. Germline V gene sequence: CDR1 LNHDA, CDR2 SQIVND (reference sequence). The CDR3 protein is CASSITSGTTKVYTF. For the CDR3, the DNA is TGTGCCAGTAGTATTACTTCCGGGACAACCAAAGTCTACACCTTC. Filled out from reference TRBV19 and TRBJ1-2, the complete variable domain reads DGGITQSPKYLFRKEGQNVTLSCEQNLNHDAMYWYRQDPGQGLRLIYYSQIVNDFQKGDIAEGYSVSREKKESFPLTVTSAQKNPTAFYLCASSITSGTTKVYTFGSGTRLTVV.

The J gene is TRBJ1-2, the V gene TRBV7-8; D perhaps matches TRBD1 (6 bases). The CDR3 consists of 13 residues. The V end was cut by 5 bases, the J end by 5 bases, with 12 bases between. Per germline, CDR1 SGHVS and CDR2 FQNEAQ. The CDR3 region is CASSRGGAYGYTF. CDR3 nucleotides: TGTGCCAGCAGCCGGGGGGGCGCGTATGGCTACACCTTC.

The gene calls are TRBV14 and TRBJ2-2, with a weak D call TRBD1 (5 bases). V dropped 4 bases and J dropped 0 bases, with 18 bases sitting between them. This CDR3 contains 18 residues. Germline V gene data show CDR1 as SGHDN and CDR2 as FVKESK. The CDR3 DNA reads TGTGCCAGCAGCCCAATATCCTTCGACAGCGCGAACACCGGGGAGCTGTTTTTT. The encoded protein is CASSPISFDSANTGELFF.

The V call is TRBV9, the J call TRBJ1-4, with D possibly matching TRBD1 (6 bases). V was cut by 4 bases and J by 8 bases, with 15 bases left in between. Germline V gives CDR1 SGDLS, CDR2 YYNGEE. This CDR3 region has 14 residues. CDR3: CASSQGRYEEKLFF. The CDR3 DNA is TGTGCCAGCAGCCAGGGGCGGTACGAGGAAAAACTGTTTTTT.

The V gene is TRBV10-3, the J gene TRBJ1-1, with D possibly being TRBD1 (5 bases). This CDR3 spans 16 amino acids. The germline V and J ends were trimmed by 11 bases and 3 bases, with 25 bases remaining between them. Germline V CDR1 and CDR2: ENHRY, SYGVKD. The CDR3 coding sequence is TGTGCCGCTGGGGCCCCGACGGAGGGGTGGGACACTGAAGCTTTCTTT. Translating gives CAAGAPTEGWDTEAFF.

The chain is built from TRBV4-3 and TRBJ2-7; a possible D gene is TRBD1 (6 bases). The ends were cut back, 2 bases at V and 2 bases at J, with 13 bases in the middle. Looked up from germline, CDR1 is LGHNA and CDR2 is YSLEER. The CDR3 runs 15 residues. The CDR3 DNA is TGCGCCAGCAGCCAACCGACAGGCTTCGCCTACGAGCAGTACTTC. Amino acid sequence: CASSQPTGFAYEQYF.

The chain uses TRBV5-1 and TRBJ2-3; TRBD1 agrees at 8 bases. The CDR3 consists of 17 residues. From germline, CDR1 is SGHRS and CDR2 YFSETQ. The V segment lost 1 base and the J segment 2 bases; nucleotides outside the gene matches: 9. DNA of the CDR3: TGCGCCAGCAGCTTGTATCCGCCGGGACAGGACACAGATACGCAGTATTTT. Its translation: CASSLYPPGQDTDTQYF.

As concerns this clone: As the CDR3 is not closed by the conserved phenylalanine or tryptophan, this likely results from a read error. Other DNA sequences of this sample code for an identical CDR3. The chain carries TRBV4-1 and TRBJ1-5; TRBD1 might be the D (5 bases). Between the trimmed V and J ends, which lost 0 bases and 4 bases, there was a span of 13 bases. Germline V gives CDR1 MGHRA, CDR2 YSYEKL. CDR3 length equals 16 residues. The CDR3 loop reads CASSQEGGGENQPQHL. DNA of the CDR3: TGCGCCAGCAGCCAAGAAGGCGGGGGAGAAAATCAGCCCCAGCATCTT.

The rearrangement links TRBV18 to TRBJ1-1; TRBD1 might be the D (6 bases). Germline lookup yields CDR1 KGHSH and CDR2 LQKENI. The CDR3 has 14 residues. V was clipped by 5 bases and J by 1 base, with 11 bases between them. The DNA for the CDR3 is TGTGCCAGCTCAGGGCGGACAGAGAACACTGAAGCTTTCTTT. This sequence encodes CASSGRTENTEAFF. Full variable domain (outside the CDR3, taken from reference TRBV18 and TRBJ1-1): NAGVMQNPRHLVRRRGQEARLRCSPMKGHSHVYWYRQLPEEGLKFMVYLQKENIIDESGMPKERFSAEFPKEGPSILRIQQVVRGDSAAYFCASSGRTENTEAFFGQGTRLTVV.